This passage covers 29 T cell receptor beta chains from one sample sequenced in a study of cytomegalovirus exposure and HLA in healthy donors. Use of 60 Vbeta and 13 Jbeta primers characterized the PCR. The data were produced by immunoSEQ multiplex PCR, yet TCRdb's version contains in-frame clones alone and is incomplete. The data hold approximately 140,000 clones, with 70% to 85% observed a single time. The sample comprised PBMCs. These receptors originate from a man aged 50-60 years in good health and CMV-seronegative.

This clone has just a few counts. The rearrangement links TRBV11-2 to TRBJ1-1; possible D gene TRBD1, 5 bases. The CDR3 is made up of 13 amino acids. Trimming left V 8 bases short and J 7 bases short, with 17 bases between. Looked up from germline, CDR1 is SGHAT and CDR2 is FQNNGV. In DNA, the CDR3 is TGTGCCAGCGGGGGGAATGTGCGCGGTGAAGCTTTCTTT. Translation: CASGGNVRGEAFF.

This chain uses TRBV5-1 with TRBJ2-7, with D possibly matching TRBD1 (6 bases). The germline V gene encodes CDR1 SGHRS and CDR2 YFSETQ. The germline V and J ends were trimmed by 4 bases and 4 bases, with 12 bases remaining between them. The CDR3 is 13 residues long. Here the CDR3 reads CASSSNRDYEQYF. Written as DNA, the CDR3 is TGCGCCAGCAGCAGTAACAGGGATTACGAGCAGTACTTC. The variable domain in full, with the rest retrieved from reference TRBV5-1 and TRBJ2-7, is KAGVTQTPRYLIKTRGQQVTLSCSPISGHRSVSWYQQTPGQGLQFLFEYFSETQRNKGNFPGRFSGRQFSNSRSEMNVSTLELGDSALYLCASSSNRDYEQYFGPGTRLTVT.

The V and J genes are TRBV30 and TRBJ1-2, with 7 bases identical to TRBD1. The V segment lost 8 bases and the J segment 1 base; nucleotides outside the gene matches: 7. The CDR3 totals 13 residues. Germline V gene data show CDR1 as GTSNPN and CDR2 as SVGIG (reference sequence). The CDR3 is CASQTGDNYGYTF. CDR3 sequence (DNA): TGTGCCAGCCAAACAGGGGATAACTATGGCTACACCTTC.

The chain combines TRBV12-5 with TRBJ2-7, with D maybe TRBD1 (5 bases). CDR1 LGHNT and CDR2 FRNRAP come from the germline V gene. Trimming pared 5 bases from V and 0 bases from J, leaving 17 bases between. CDR3 length: 16 amino acids. CDR3 amino acids: CASGIFTGKSSYEQYF. The CDR3 coding sequence is TGTGCTAGTGGTATCTTCACAGGCAAGAGCTCCTACGAGCAGTACTTC.

The CDR3 loop reads CAWSNRGIGSYEQYF. The CDR3 DNA follows: TGTGCCTGGAGCAACAGGGGGATTGGCTCCTACGAGCAGTACTTC. This chain links TRBV30 with TRBJ2-5; TRBD1 aligns across 8 bases. The DNA end lines up better with TRBJ2-7; the J call may be wrong. CDR1 is GTSNPN and CDR2 is SVGIG in the germline V gene (reference sequence). The CDR3 consists of 15 residues.

This clone came up once. The rearrangement links TRBV2 to TRBJ1-1, with D possibly matching TRBD1 (5 bases). The CDR3 is 13 amino acids. V shed 6 bases and J shed 1 base, with 9 bases lying between them. Germline loops: CDR1 SNHLY, CDR2 FYNNEI. The CDR3 DNA follows: TGTGCCAGCAGCGAAACAGGGAACACTGAAGCTTTCTTT. As protein: CASSETGNTEAFF. Variable domain in full (rest from reference TRBV2 and TRBJ1-1): EPEVTQTPSHQVTQMGQEVILRCVPISNHLYFYWYRQILGQKVEFLVSFYNNEISEKSEIFDDQFSVERPDGSNFTLKIRSTKLEDSAMYFCASSETGNTEAFFGQGTRLTVV.

V gene TRBV4-1 combines with J gene TRBJ1-2; 8 bases line up with TRBD1. Germline lookup yields CDR1 MGHRA and CDR2 YSYEKL. V gave up 6 bases and J gave up 2 bases; unmatched junction bases: 2. CDR3 length: 13 amino acids. CDR3 loop: CASRGQGNYGYTF. DNA of the CDR3: TGCGCCAGCAGAGGACAGGGCAACTATGGCTACACCTTC.

The V and J genes are TRBV4-3 and TRBJ2-5; 8 bases match TRBD1. This CDR3 has 15 residues. Per germline, CDR1 LGHNA and CDR2 YSLEER. V shed 5 bases and J 4 bases; nucleotides not matched to a gene: 9. The CDR3 here is CASSFQGQVGETQYF. CDR3 nucleotide sequence: TGCGCCAGCAGCTTCCAGGGACAGGTGGGAGAGACCCAGTACTTC.

The chain has TRBV4-1 and TRBJ2-7; D might be TRBD1 (6 bases). The CDR3 extends over 14 amino acids. CDR1 is MGHRA, CDR2 YSYEKL, per germline. Trimming cost V 5 bases and J 6 bases, with 17 bases left between them. Here the CDR3 DNA reads TGCGCCAGCAGCGCACCTGACAGGACCGGCGAGCAGTACTTC. Amino acids: CASSAPDRTGEQYF.

There are a few counts of this clone. This chain links TRBV9 with TRBJ1-3, with TRBD1 matching 7 bases. The CDR3 has 14 amino acids. The germline V gene has CDR1 SGDLS and CDR2 YYNGEE. The V and J ends lost 3 bases and 8 bases, in that order; junction bases with no gene match: 8. The CDR3, as DNA: TGTGCCAGCAGCGCACGCCACAGGGGAGACACCATATATTTT. Amino acids: CASSARHRGDTIYF.

For this clone: The sample has other DNA sequences that encode this CDR3 too. V is TRBV2 and J is TRBJ1-1; the D is unclear. CDR3 size: 15 residues. The germline V and J ends were trimmed by 7 bases and 1 base, with 16 bases remaining between them. CDR1 and CDR2 from the germline V gene are SNHLY and FYNNEI. The CDR3 loop reads CASTARVTENTEAFF. For the CDR3, the DNA is TGTGCCAGCACTGCTCGGGTCACGGAGAACACTGAAGCTTTCTTT.

The CDR3, as DNA: TGTGCCAGCAGCCTTGGGAGGGTAAGGGAGCAGTACTTC. Translation: CASSLGRVREQYF. This chain joins TRBV7-9 and TRBJ2-7, with 7 nucleotides matching TRBD2. V shed 5 bases, J shed 7 bases, and the junction held 8 bases outside the gene matches. This CDR3 has 13 amino acids. CDR1 is SEHNR, CDR2 FQNEAQ, per germline (reference sequence).

The chain couples TRBV5-1 to TRBJ2-5; D ambiguous. V was cut by 2 bases and J by 2 bases, with 7 bases left in between. This CDR3 spans 13 amino acids. Germline V lookup: CDR1 SGHRS, CDR2 YFSETQ. CDR3 in DNA: TGCGCCAGCAGCTTACTGCTGCAAGAGACCCAGTACTTC. This gives the protein CASSLLLQETQYF.

The V gene is TRBV2, the J gene TRBJ1-1; TRBD1 matches 8 bases. Losses at the gene ends were 4 bases for V and 1 base for J; bases not matched to a gene: 8. Germline V gene sequence: CDR1 SNHLY, CDR2 FYNNEI. The CDR3 totals 16 residues. CDR3 DNA sequence: TGTGCCAGCAGTGGACAGGGGATCGTGTGGAACACTGAAGCTTTCTTT. Translating it yields CASSGQGIVWNTEAFF.

The genes are TRBV6-1 and TRBJ1-2; no reliable D call. The V gene lost 2 bases and the J gene lost 6 bases, with 10 bases spanning the gap. Germline V gene data show CDR1 as MNHNS and CDR2 as SASEGT. The CDR3 runs 13 residues. The DNA of the CDR3 is TGTGCCAGCAGTGAATGGGTGGCGGATGGCTACACCTTC. Protein sequence: CASSEWVADGYTF.

The chain has TRBV6-5 and TRBJ1-1, with 7 nucleotides matching TRBD1. The CDR3 is 15 residues long. Germline values: CDR1 MNHEY, CDR2 SVGAGI. V was pared by 2 bases and J by 4 bases, with 7 bases of the junction left unmatched. CDR3 loop: CASSYGQGGSTEAFF. The DNA of the CDR3 is TGTGCCAGCAGTTACGGGCAGGGGGGTTCCACTGAAGCTTTCTTT.

The gene calls are TRBV12-2 and TRBJ2-7; the table's TRBD1 call for D was not verified on the DNA. TRBV12-2 is reported as a pseudogene. The CDR3 totals 15 residues. CDR3 region: CASRPARTNLYEQYF. CDR3 bases: TGTGCAAGTCGTCCCGCAAGGACAAATTTGTACGAGCAGTACTTC.

The chain combines TRBV5-5 with TRBJ2-2; TRBD2 matches 7 bases. The CDR3 extends over 14 amino acids. V was pared by 0 bases and J by 5 bases, with 1 base of the junction left unmatched. CDR1 is SGHKS and CDR2 is YYEKEE in the germline V gene (reference sequence). The chain's CDR3 is CASSLAGRTGELFF. The CDR3 DNA follows: TGTGCCAGCAGCTTGGCCGGGAGGACCGGGGAGCTGTTTTTT.

The CDR3 loop reads CASSERGGNTIYF. DNA for the CDR3: TGTGCCAGCAGTGAGCGGGGTGGAAACACCATATATTTT. The rearrangement uses TRBV7-9 and TRBJ1-3; no clear D. The CDR3 is 13 amino acids. Germline loops: CDR1 SEHNR, CDR2 FQNEAQ (reference sequence). Trimming cost V 6 bases and J 3 bases, with 9 bases left between them.

J is TRBJ2-5 and V is TRBV4-1, with TRBD2 matching over 8 bases. J lost 10 bases, V lost 0 bases, and 13 bases had no gene match. Germline V gene data show CDR1 as MGHRA and CDR2 as YSYEKL. There are 16 residues in the CDR3. The CDR3 reads CASSQDRVGGALGQYF. The CDR3 DNA is TGCGCCAGCAGCCAAGATCGGGTCGGGGGGGCCCTGGGCCAGTACTTC.

The chain uses TRBV10-3 and TRBJ1-2, with 7 bases lining up with TRBD1. J lost 2 bases, V lost 2 bases, and 11 bases had no gene match. Germline CDR1 reads ENHRY; CDR2 reads SYGVKD. This CDR3 region has 17 residues. The CDR3 sequence is CAISEHLEGTANYGYTF. CDR3 coding DNA: TGTGCCATCAGTGAGCACCTCGAGGGGACAGCCAACTATGGCTACACCTTC.

The V call is TRBV11-3, the J call TRBJ2-1; D remains unclear. CDR3 length: 14 residues. V lost 2 bases, J lost 6 bases, and 11 bases lay in between. From germline, CDR1 is SGHNT and CDR2 YENEEA. The CDR3 DNA is TGTGCCAGCAGCTTAAATCCCCGTCTCAATGAGCAGTTCTTC. This codes for CASSLNPRLNEQFF.

This clone appeared a single time. The rearrangement joins TRBV19 to TRBJ2-7, with a possible D match to TRBD1 (7 bases). With 9 bases removed from V and 6 bases from J, the gap between germline ends came to 18 bases. From germline, CDR1 is LNHDA and CDR2 SQIVND (reference sequence). The CDR3 covers 13 residues. The CDR3 reads CASRQGGAFEQYF. The CDR3 DNA sequence: TGTGCCAGCCGACAGGGAGGTGCATTCGAGCAGTACTTC.

This clone was seen a handful of times. The rearrangement joins TRBV15 to TRBJ2-7; TRBD1 matches 11 bases. J lost 5 bases, V lost 0 bases, and 6 bases had no gene match. The CDR3 sequence is 16 residues long. Germline CDR1 reads LNHNV; CDR2 reads YYDKDF (reference sequence). CDR3 sequence (DNA): TGTGCCACCAGCAGAGATCTCCCGGGACAGGGGGACGAGCAGTACTTC. Its protein product is CATSRDLPGQGDEQYF.

The rearrangement links TRBV20-1 to TRBJ2-5; tentative D call: TRBD2 (5 bases). Trimming cost V 4 bases and J 7 bases, with 10 bases left between them. The CDR3 totals 11 residues. Germline assignment: CDR1 DFQATT and CDR2 SNEGSKA (reference sequence). The CDR3: CSAKGVGTQYF. CDR3 bases: TGCAGTGCTAAGGGAGTGGGGACCCAGTACTTC.

This clone appeared a single time. Written as DNA, the CDR3 is TGCGCCAGCAACCTCGGGGATTCGCAAGAGACCCAGTACTTC. As protein: CASNLGDSQETQYF. V and J are TRBV5-1 and TRBJ2-5; TRBD2 might be the D (5 bases). Trimming took off 6 bases at V and 2 bases at J, with 14 bases between the two ends. CDR1 and CDR2 (germline): SGHRS, YFSETQ. CDR3 length equals 14 residues.

This clone turned up a few times. This chain connects TRBV10-2 to TRBJ2-5, with 9 bases lining up with TRBD2. V lost 2 bases to trimming and J lost 5 bases; unmatched junction nucleotides: 3. Germline CDR1 WSHSY, CDR2 SAAADI. CDR3 length: 14 residues. CDR3 nucleotides: TGCGCCAGCAGTGAGGGGGCGGGGGGGGAGACCCAGTACTTC. Translation gives CASSEGAGGETQYF.

This clone was seen a single time. The rearrangement links TRBV2 to TRBJ2-3, with TRBD1 matching over 7 bases. The CDR3 contains 15 residues. The junction had 3 bases not matched to a gene; V was cut back by 2 bases and J by 1 base. The germline V gene encodes CDR1 SNHLY and CDR2 FYNNEI. CDR3 region: CASSERTGRTDTQYF. The CDR3 coding sequence is TGTGCCAGCAGTGAAAGGACAGGACGCACAGATACGCAGTATTTT.

This clone is a singleton in its sample. CDR3 sequence reads: CASSLEVPFNYEQYF. The CDR3 nucleotides are TGCGCCAGCAGCTTGGAAGTGCCCTTTAACTACGAGCAGTACTTC. This sequence joins TRBV5-1 and TRBJ2-5; no reliable D call. Near its end, the DNA agrees better with TRBJ2-7, so the J call may be wrong. Germline-derived CDR1 and CDR2 are SGHRS and YFSETQ. CDR3 length equals 15 residues.